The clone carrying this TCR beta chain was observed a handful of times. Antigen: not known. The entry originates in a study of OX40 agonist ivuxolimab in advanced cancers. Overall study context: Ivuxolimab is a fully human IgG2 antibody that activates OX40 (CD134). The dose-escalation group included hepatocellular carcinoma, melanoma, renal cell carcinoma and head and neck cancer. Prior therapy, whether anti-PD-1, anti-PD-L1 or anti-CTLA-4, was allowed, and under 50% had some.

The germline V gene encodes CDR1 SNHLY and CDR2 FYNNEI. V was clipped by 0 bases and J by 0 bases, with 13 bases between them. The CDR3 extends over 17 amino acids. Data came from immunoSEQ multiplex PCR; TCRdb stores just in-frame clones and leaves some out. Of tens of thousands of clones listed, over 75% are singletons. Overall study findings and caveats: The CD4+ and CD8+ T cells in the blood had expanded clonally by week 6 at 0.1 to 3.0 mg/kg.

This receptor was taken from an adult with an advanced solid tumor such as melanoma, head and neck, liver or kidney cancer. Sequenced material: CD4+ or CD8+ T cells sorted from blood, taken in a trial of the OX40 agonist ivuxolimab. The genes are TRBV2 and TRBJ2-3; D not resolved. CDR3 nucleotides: TGTGCCAGCAGTGAAGCGCTAGGCAGTCCTAGCACAGATACGCAGTATTTT. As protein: CASSEALGSPSTDTQYF.